This T cell receptor (beta chain) was recovered during a study of cytomegalovirus exposure and HLA in healthy donors. On this clone: The antigen remains undetermined.

The germline V and J ends were trimmed by 2 bases and 2 bases, with 6 bases remaining between them. The CDR3 totals 13 residues. The germline CDR1 and CDR2 sequences are SGHVS and FQNEAQ. Study-level results: A later analysis linked a missense variant in DCLRE1C to the trimming of TCR beta V and J genes. Highly shared sequence variants in one cluster were likely a sequencing artifact. Excluded: some indistinguishable V segments such as TRBV6-2 and TRBV6-3. Accurate prediction of most subjects' HLA-A and HLA-B alleles from TCR beta sequences was reported.

This PCR relied on a set of 60 Vbeta primers and 13 Jbeta primers. Only in-frame clones appear in the TCRdb table, and some are missing; sequencing was by immunoSEQ multiplex PCR. The table shows about 170,000 clones, with about 79% occurring only once. Sequencing was performed on PBMCs. The chain combines TRBV7-8 with TRBJ1-2; tentatively, D is TRBD1 (6 bases). This TCR was recovered from a female donor in good health and CMV-seronegative. The CDR3: CASSLQGNYGYTF. DNA for the CDR3: TGTGCCAGCAGCTTACAGGGGAACTATGGCTACACCTTC.